The following is a T cell receptor beta chain sequence with its context. Its antigen is as yet unknown. The CDR3 has 14 residues. The V and J ends lost 3 bases and 7 bases respectively, with 15 bases between them. Looked up from germline, CDR1 is MDHEN and CDR2 is SYDVKM. This entry belongs to a study of PD-L1 blockade in urothelial cancer. Overall study context: Atezolizumab (1,200 mg intravenously every 3 weeks) began around 2014 for patients. Blood analysis occurred 3 weeks (second dose) and 6 weeks after treatment start. Whole-study results and caveats: Prediction of better survival came from below-median pretreatment blood TCR clonality.

Each PCR reaction had synthetic TCR analog templates spiked into it. TCRdb's copy holds only in-frame clones and misses some; the assay was immunoSEQ multiplex PCR. The sample has about 29,000 clones; 84% are singletons. Documented time point: peripheral blood 6 weeks after treatment start. This TCR was recovered from a man aged 65 to 85 with urothelial cancer. The input for sequencing was PBMCs, taken around atezolizumab (anti-PD-L1) treatment. This sequence joins TRBV28 and TRBJ1-2, with a tentative D call TRBD1 (5 bases). The CDR3 nucleotides read TGTGCCAGCAGTTTTTCGGTCAGGGAGGGTGGCTACACCTTC. This translates into CASSFSVREGGYTF.